This passage covers 14 T cell receptor beta chains from one sample sequenced in a study of blood T cell repertoires in COVID-19. Produced via immunoSEQ multiplex PCR; TCRdb's table is partial and in-frame only. The table shows hundreds of thousands of clones, with roughly nine tenths occurring only once. Source material: peripheral blood. These receptors were collected from a woman in her twenties or thirties with COVID-19, enrolled during active disease.

To note about this clone: Additional DNA sequences in this sample encode the identical CDR3. V and J are TRBV27 and TRBJ1-6; tentative D call: TRBD1 (5 bases). The CDR3 has 15 amino acids. The germline CDR1 and CDR2 sequences are MNHEY and SMNVEV (reference sequence). V lost 0 bases and J 5 bases, leaving 8 bases between the germline ends. CDR3 DNA: TGTGCCAGCAGTTTATCCCGACAGAATAATTCACCCCTCCACTTT. Its translation is CASSLSRQNNSPLHF.

To note about this clone: Other nucleotide sequences in the sample specify the same CDR3. The chain links TRBV18 to TRBJ1-1; perhaps TRBD1 as D (5 bases). With 1 base removed from V and 6 bases from J, the gap between germline ends came to 6 bases. This CDR3 spans 12 amino acids. Germline V gives CDR1 KGHSH, CDR2 LQKENI. The chain's CDR3 is CASSPQGAEAFF. The DNA for the CDR3 is TGTGCCAGCTCACCACAAGGGGCTGAAGCTTTCTTT.

The chain couples TRBV3-1 (or the pseudogene TRBV3-2) to TRBJ1-1; D is unresolved. This CDR3 has 14 amino acids. The germline V and J ends were trimmed by 3 bases and 1 base, with 9 bases remaining between them. Germline V lookup: CDR1 LGHDT, CDR2 YNNKEL (reference sequence). This chain's CDR3 is CASSHGRENTEAFF. The CDR3 nucleotides read TGTGCCAGCAGCCACGGACGGGAGAACACTGAAGCTTTCTTT.

V is TRBV7-2 and J is TRBJ2-7, with 14 bases lining up with TRBD2. V lost 5 bases to trimming and J lost 5 bases; unmatched junction nucleotides: 5. The CDR3 has 15 amino acids. From germline, CDR1 is SGHTA and CDR2 FQGNSA. The CDR3 sequence: CASSLPGLAGDEQYF. The CDR3 DNA reads TGTGCCAGCAGCCTCCCGGGACTAGCGGGGGACGAGCAGTACTTC.

The CDR3 reads CASSPEAVETDTQYF. Written as DNA, the CDR3 is TGCGCCAGCAGCCCCGAGGCCGTGGAGACAGATACGCAGTATTTT. This chain links TRBV5-1 with TRBJ2-3; no firm D call. The germline V gene encodes CDR1 SGHRS and CDR2 YFSETQ. The CDR3 sequence is 15 residues long. Trimming removed 4 bases at V and 3 bases at J, with 15 bases between.

This sequence joins TRBV11-2 and TRBJ2-7, with no clear D. There are 12 residues in the CDR3. Trimming pared 1 base from V and 3 bases from J, leaving 4 bases between. Germline V gene lookup returns CDR1 SGHAT and CDR2 FQNNGV. In nucleotides, the CDR3 is TGTGCCAGCAGCTTAGGCGACTACGAGCAGTACTTC. This encodes CASSLGDYEQYF.

This chain uses TRBV6-5 with TRBJ1-4; 8 bases fit TRBD1. Germline V gives CDR1 MNHEY, CDR2 SVGAGI. CDR3 length: 14 amino acids. J was trimmed by 5 bases and V by 6 bases; bases with no gene match: 5. This CDR3 reads CASRKNRGNEKLFF. CDR3 bases: TGTGCCAGCAGAAAAAACAGGGGGAATGAAAAACTGTTTTTT.

The rearrangement links TRBV5-4 to TRBJ1-2; D is unclear. The CDR3 is 15 amino acids. The germline gives CDR1 SGHNT, CDR2 YYREEE (reference sequence). V was cut by 4 bases and J by 5 bases, with 18 bases left in between. In DNA, the CDR3 is TGTGCCAGCAGCCGGGAAATCCGGGATGATTATGGCTACACCTTC. Translation gives CASSREIRDDYGYTF.

The rearrangement joins TRBV3-1 (or the pseudogene TRBV3-2) to TRBJ1-5, with 10 bases aligning to TRBD1. The CDR3 is made up of 17 amino acids. Germline values: CDR1 LGHDT, CDR2 YNNKEL (reference sequence). V was clipped by 2 bases and J by 5 bases; unmatched bases: 9. The CDR3 bases are TGTGCCAGCAGCCAAATACCCGGGACAGGGGACGATCAGCCCCAGCATTTT. This translates into CASSQIPGTGDDQPQHF.

V gene TRBV27 combines with J gene TRBJ1-5; TRBD1 agrees at 7 bases. The germline V gene encodes CDR1 MNHEY and CDR2 SMNVEV (reference sequence). The ends lost 5 bases at V and 6 bases at J; junction bases unmatched: 10. CDR3 size: 15 residues. The CDR3 reads CASSPGQERAQPQHF. The DNA of the CDR3 is TGTGCCAGCAGTCCCGGACAGGAACGGGCTCAGCCCCAGCATTTT.

The chain links TRBV27 to TRBJ2-2; 8 positions match TRBD1. CDR1 is MNHEY, CDR2 SMNVEV, per germline (reference sequence). V lost 2 bases, J lost 5 bases, and 4 bases stayed unmatched. This CDR3 contains 15 residues. CDR3 coding DNA: TGTGCCAGCAGTTTAGCCAGGGGGCGGACCGGGGAGCTGTTTTTT. Translated, it gives CASSLARGRTGELFF.

This rearrangement joins TRBV28 to TRBJ1-5; D not resolved. Trimming cost V 1 base and J 7 bases, with 5 bases left between them. The CDR3 consists of 12 residues. Per the germline V gene, CDR1 is MDHEN and CDR2 is SYDVKM. CDR3 bases: TGTGCCAGCAGTTTATTTCGGCAGCCCCAGCATTTT. Translation gives CASSLFRQPQHF.

The chain uses TRBV10-3 and TRBJ2-4; TRBD2 agrees at 8 bases. V dropped 6 bases and J dropped 9; count of bases not matched to a gene: 7. The CDR3 is 13 amino acids. CDR1 is ENHRY, CDR2 SYGVKD, per germline. The CDR3 nucleotides are TGTGCCATCAGGGGGCGGGAGGAGGCCATTCAGTACTTC. It translates to CAIRGREEAIQYF.

The gene calls are TRBV7-2 and TRBJ1-1; 7 bases agree with TRBD1. V dropped 5 bases and J dropped 7; count of bases not matched to a gene: 10. From germline, CDR1 is SGHTA and CDR2 FQGNSA. The CDR3 is made up of 14 amino acids. This chain's CDR3 is CASSRLTGSIEAFF. CDR3 sequence (DNA): TGTGCCAGCAGCCGCTTGACAGGGAGTATTGAAGCTTTCTTT.